This is a list of T cell receptor beta chains from one sample in a study of blood T cell repertoires in COVID-19. The repertoire was sequenced with immunoSEQ multiplex PCR; TCRdb's copy has only in-frame clones and lacks some. The repertoire holds 200,000 to 250,000 clones, with roughly four fifths as singletons. Sequenced: PBMCs or T cells enriched from blood (not recorded which). These TCRs come from a woman in her sixties who had recovered from COVID-19. CDR3s include the opening cysteine and the closing phenylalanine or tryptophan. The order of the fields is D gene, V gene, J gene, clone size, CDR3 DNA, CDR3 protein. D genes are given only for firm matches. Size is omitted from some rows. Given values are once, few, many or a class for expanded clones.

>NA|TRBV6-2/TRBV6-3|TRBJ1-2|NA
TGTGCCAGCAGTTCAACCCATTGGACAGCCATCAACTATGGCTACACCTTC
CASSSTHWTAINYGYTF
>NA|TRBV7-3|TRBJ2-1|NA
TGTGCCAGCAGCTTAAGTGGGGGCGGGGCCTCACGGGGGGCCCAGTTCTTC
CASSLSGGGASRGAQFF
>TRBD2|TRBV4-1|TRBJ2-5|NA
TGCGCCAGCAGCCAAGTGTGGACTAGCCCCACTATCGACCAAGAGACCCAGTACTTC
CASSQVWTSPTIDQETQYF
>NA|TRBV7-9|TRBJ2-7|few
TGTGCCAGCAGCTTAACCGGTAGCGAGCAGTACTTC
CASSLTGSEQYF
>NA|TRBV6-5|TRBJ2-7|NA
TGTGCCAGCACGACAGAAGCCACCTACGAGCAGTACTTC
CASTTEATYEQYF
>NA|TRBV7-9|TRBJ1-1|NA
TGTGCCAGCAGCGACCCCAGGGAGAACACTGAAGCTTTCTTT
CASSDPRENTEAFF
>NA|TRBV6-5|TRBJ2-4|NA
TGTGCCAGCAGCTCCTTGGGGCGCGAAAACATTCAGTACTTC
CASSSLGRENIQYF
>NA|TRBV18|TRBJ2-3|NA
TGTGCCAGCTCACCAGGGACAATCCGCTTAGAAGATACGCAGTATTTT
CASSPGTIRLEDTQYF
>NA|TRBV15|TRBJ1-1|NA
TGTGCCACCAGCGCCCGTGGGAGGCCCACTGAAGCTTTCTTT
CATSARGRPTEAFF
>TRBD1|TRBV5-1|TRBJ2-1|NA
TGCGCCAGCAGCTTAGTGTGGGGACAGGACAATGAGCAGTTCTTC
CASSLVWGQDNEQFF
>NA|TRBV19|TRBJ2-4|NA
TGTGCCAGTAGTATAGAGGTGGCCCCGGGGAAAAACATTCAGTACTTC
CASSIEVAPGKNIQYF
>TRBD2|TRBV27|TRBJ2-2|NA
TGTGCCAGCAGTTCCAGCGGGAGGGCCACCGGGGAGCTGTTTTTT
CASSSSGRATGELFF
>TRBD1|TRBV9|TRBJ1-1|few
TGTGCCAGCAGCGCTCAGAGGCGGGACAGTGAAGCTTTCTTT
CASSAQRRDSEAFF
>NA|TRBV29-1|TRBJ1-3|NA
TGCAGCGCCGAATTGGACTGGGATAACACCATATATTTT
CSAELDWDNTIYF
>NA|TRBV5-1|TRBJ2-1|few
TGCGCCAGCAGCTTGGGGCTAGCGATAGGGGAGCAGTTCTTC
CASSLGLAIGEQFF
>NA|TRBV6-1|TRBJ1-4|NA
TGTGCCAGCAGTGAAGTGCACGGGGGAAAACTGTTTTTT
CASSEVHGGKLFF
>NA|TRBV2|TRBJ1-4|once
TGTGCCAGCAGTGAACGAGACATTAATGAAAAACTGTTTTTT
CASSERDINEKLFF
>NA|TRBV11-3|TRBJ2-1|once
TGTGCCAGCAGCTTAGACTACGGGTCCTACAATGAGCAGTTCTTC
CASSLDYGSYNEQFF
>TRBD1|TRBV7-9|TRBJ1-4|few
TGTGCCAGCAGCTTAGGGACAGGGCCCGGTGAAAAACTGTTTTTT
CASSLGTGPGEKLFF
>TRBD1|TRBV3-1/TRBV3-2|TRBJ1-6|few
TGTGCCAGCAGCCAAGTGAGGGACAGGGGATCACCCCTCCACTTT
CASSQVRDRGSPLHF
>NA|TRBV10-3|TRBJ2-5|few
TGTGCCATCAGTGACAGGGAACCTCGGACCCAGTACTTC
CAISDREPRTQYF
>TRBD2|TRBV7-9|TRBJ2-2|NA
TGTGCCAGCAGCTCTCTAGCGGGGGGCCCACGCGGGGAGCTGTTTTTT
CASSSLAGGPRGELFF
>TRBD2|TRBV28|TRBJ2-7|few
TGTGCCAGCAGTCGAGGGGGCGGGAGGGCCTTC
CASSRGGGRAF
>NA|TRBV6-4|TRBJ1-1|few
TGTGCCAGCAGAATTACAGAAGACACTGAAGCTTTCTTT
CASRITEDTEAFF
>NA|TRBV10-3|TRBJ2-7|once
TGTGCTTCCGGAGGACAGTGGGTATCCTACGAGCAGTACTTC
CASGGQWVSYEQYF
>NA|TRBV28|TRBJ1-2|NA
TGTGCCAGCAGTTTAGGAGGAACTAACTATGGCTACACCTTC
CASSLGGTNYGYTF
>NA|TRBV4-2|TRBJ1-1|once
TGTGCCAGCAGCCAAGAGGTTGCGGCCCTGAACACTGAAGCTTTCTTT
CASSQEVAALNTEAFF
>NA|TRBV12-3/TRBV12-4|TRBJ2-1|NA
TGTGCCAGCAGTCAGGGTACCGTAAGAATCTTC
CASSQGTVRIF
>TRBD1|TRBV10-1|TRBJ2-1|NA
TGCGCCAGCAGCCCTGGGGACAGGGTTTACAATGAGCAGTTCTTC
CASSPGDRVYNEQFF
>NA|TRBV20-1|TRBJ1-5|NA
TGCAGTGCTAGTGGTGGGCCAGGAGGGAATCAGCCCCAGCATTTT
CSASGGPGGNQPQHF
>TRBD2|TRBV29-1|TRBJ2-2|NA
TGCAGCGGGCGGGGACTAGCCGTCGGGGAGCTGTTTTTT
CSGRGLAVGELFF
>NA|TRBV6-2/TRBV6-3|TRBJ1-1|once
TGTGCCAGCAGTACAGGGACGGCCATGAACACTGAAGCTTTCTTT
CASSTGTAMNTEAFF
>NA|TRBV6-2/TRBV6-3|TRBJ1-5|NA
TGTGCCAGCAGTTACTCGACAGGACGGGGTAGCAATCAGCCCCAGCATTTT
CASSYSTGRGSNQPQHF
>NA|TRBV12-3/TRBV12-4|TRBJ1-4|few
TGTGCCAGCAGTTCCCCACGGGAAAAACTGTTTTTT
CASSSPREKLFF
>TRBD1|TRBV3-1/TRBV3-2|TRBJ1-4|NA
TGTGCCAGCAGCCAGGGACAGGGGGGTGAAAAACTGTTTTTT
CASSQGQGGEKLFF
>TRBD2|TRBV11-2|TRBJ2-5|few
TGTGCCAGCAGCTTAGATCGCGGGAGGGAGACCCAGTACTTC
CASSLDRGRETQYF
>NA|TRBV6-5|TRBJ2-5|NA
TGTGCCAGCAAGATGGGGGCATCGGTCCAAGAGACCCAGTACTTC
CASKMGASVQETQYF
>TRBD1|TRBV6-5|TRBJ1-5|NA
TGTGCCAGCAGTCCAGGGGGCGATCAGCCCCAGCATTTT
CASSPGGDQPQHF
>TRBD1|TRBV2|TRBJ2-3|NA
TGTGCCAGCAGTGAACAGGGGGTCACAGATACGCAGTATTTT
CASSEQGVTDTQYF
>NA|TRBV4-3|TRBJ1-2|NA
TGCGCCAGCAGCCAAGGCAGGGTTTTAGGGACTCTCTATGGCTACACCTTC
CASSQGRVLGTLYGYTF
>TRBD1|TRBV5-1|TRBJ2-7|NA
TGCGCCAGCAGCTCGGACAGGAGCACCTACGAGCAGTACTTC
CASSSDRSTYEQYF
>NA|TRBV7-2|TRBJ2-1|NA
TGTGCCACCAAGGAGGGCCTTAGATACAATGAGCAGTTCTTC
CATKEGLRYNEQFF